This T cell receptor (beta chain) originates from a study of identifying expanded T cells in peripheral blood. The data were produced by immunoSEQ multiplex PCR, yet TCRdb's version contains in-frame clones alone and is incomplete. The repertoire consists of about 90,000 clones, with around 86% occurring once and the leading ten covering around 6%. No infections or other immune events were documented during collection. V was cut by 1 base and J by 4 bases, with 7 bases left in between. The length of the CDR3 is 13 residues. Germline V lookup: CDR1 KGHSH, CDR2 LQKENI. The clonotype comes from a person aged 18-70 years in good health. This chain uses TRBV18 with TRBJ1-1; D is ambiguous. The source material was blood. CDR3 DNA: TGTGCCAGCTCACCACTCGCAGCCACTGAAGCTTTCTTT. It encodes CASSPLAATEAFF.